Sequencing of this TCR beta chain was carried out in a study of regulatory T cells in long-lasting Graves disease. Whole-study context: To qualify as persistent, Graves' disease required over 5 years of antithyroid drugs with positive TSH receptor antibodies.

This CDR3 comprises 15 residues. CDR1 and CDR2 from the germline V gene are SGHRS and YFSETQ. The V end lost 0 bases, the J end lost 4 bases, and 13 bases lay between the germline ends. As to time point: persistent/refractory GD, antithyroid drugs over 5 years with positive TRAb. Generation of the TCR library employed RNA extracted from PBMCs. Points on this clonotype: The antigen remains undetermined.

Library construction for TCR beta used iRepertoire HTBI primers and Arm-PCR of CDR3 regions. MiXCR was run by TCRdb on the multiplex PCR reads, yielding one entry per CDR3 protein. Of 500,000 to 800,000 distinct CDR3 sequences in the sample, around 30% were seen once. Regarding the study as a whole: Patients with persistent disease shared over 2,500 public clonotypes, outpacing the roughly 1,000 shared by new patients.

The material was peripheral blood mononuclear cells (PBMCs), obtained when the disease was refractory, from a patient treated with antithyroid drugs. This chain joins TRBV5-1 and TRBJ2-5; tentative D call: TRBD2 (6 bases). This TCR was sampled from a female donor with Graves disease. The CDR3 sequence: CASSLEGLRGETQYF. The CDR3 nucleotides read TGCGCCAGCAGCTTGGAGGGACTCCGGGGAGAGACCCAGTACTTC.